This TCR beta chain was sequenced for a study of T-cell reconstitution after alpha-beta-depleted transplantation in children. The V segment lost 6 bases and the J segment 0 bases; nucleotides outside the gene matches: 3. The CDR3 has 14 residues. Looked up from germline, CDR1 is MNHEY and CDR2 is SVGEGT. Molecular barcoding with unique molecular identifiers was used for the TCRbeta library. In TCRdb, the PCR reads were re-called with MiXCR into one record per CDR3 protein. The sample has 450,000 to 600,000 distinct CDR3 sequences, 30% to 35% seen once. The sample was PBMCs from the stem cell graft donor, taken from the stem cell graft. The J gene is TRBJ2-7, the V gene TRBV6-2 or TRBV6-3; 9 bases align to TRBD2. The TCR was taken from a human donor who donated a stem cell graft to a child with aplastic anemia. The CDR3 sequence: CASSRSGSSYEQYF. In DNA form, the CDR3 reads TGTGCCAGCAGCCGTAGCGGGAGCTCCTACGAGCAGTACTTC.